This passage covers 24 T cell receptor beta chains from one sample sequenced in a study of metastatic and nonmetastatic thyroid tumors. Using MiXCR, TCRdb re-called clones from the PCR reads. Of about 21,000 clones in the sample, approximately 30% were seen once. Ahead of thyroid surgery, no patient had received treatment of any kind. Sequences were obtained from tumor tissue. The receptors derive from a male donor with papillary thyroid cancer or a benign thyroid nodule (not recorded which). Some clones in this sample may be carry-over from other donors' samples.

The V call is TRBV6-1, the J call TRBJ2-1; the D gene is possibly TRBD2 (6 bases). The germline gives CDR1 MNHNS, CDR2 SASEGT. The CDR3 spans 15 residues. Deletions cut 10 bases from V and 2 bases from J, with 18 bases between. CDR3 in amino acids: CATSNRGSTYNEQFF. The CDR3 region has the DNA TGTGCCACCTCAAATCGGGGGTCGACCTACAATGAGCAGTTCTTC.

This clone came up a few times. The rearrangement joins TRBV6-1 to TRBJ2-7, with TRBD2 matching over 13 bases. V was clipped by 1 base and J by 4 bases; unmatched bases: 1. Germline V CDR1 and CDR2: MNHNS, SASEGT. This CDR3 is built from 15 residues. Here the CDR3 reads CASSEGTSGSYEQYF. The CDR3 nucleotides are TGTGCCAGCAGTGAAGGGACTAGCGGGAGTTACGAGCAGTACTTC.

A few counts support this clone. The same CDR3 also results from other DNA sequences found in this sample. V gene TRBV6-1 combines with J gene TRBJ2-7; TRBD2 matches at 8 bases. This CDR3 spans 13 amino acids. CDR1 is MNHNS and CDR2 is SASEGT in the germline V gene. The chain's CDR3 is CASYGTGGYEQYF. CDR3 nucleotide sequence: TGTGCAAGCTACGGGACGGGGGGGTACGAGCAGTACTTC.

This clone was observed a few times. J is TRBJ1-6 and V is TRBV4-1; maybe TRBD1 (5 bases). With 2 bases removed from V and 7 bases from J, the gap between germline ends came to 15 bases. The V gene's germline CDR1 is MGHRA and CDR2 YSYEKL. CDR3 length: 16 amino acids. CDR3 sequence (DNA): TGCGCCAGCAGCCAAACGACGAAAGCAGGGAATTCACCCCTCCACTTT. Translation gives CASSQTTKAGNSPLHF.

Many counts were recorded for this clone. The J gene is TRBJ2-4, the V gene TRBV28, with 10 nucleotides matching TRBD1. The CDR3 has 19 amino acids. V shed 5 bases and J 1 base; nucleotides not matched to a gene: 14. CDR1 is MDHEN, CDR2 SYDVKM, per germline. The CDR3 nucleotides are TGTGCCAGCAGTCCTACGACAGGGGGCAGCTGGTTGGCCAAAAACATTCAGTACTTC. Amino acid sequence: CASSPTTGGSWLAKNIQYF. The entire variable domain, with the rest obtained from reference TRBV28 and TRBJ2-4, is as follows: DVKVTQSSRYLVKRTGEKVFLECVQDMDHENMFWYRQDPGLGLRLIYFSYDVKMKEKGDIPEGYSVSREKKERFSLILESASTNQTSMYLCASSPTTGGSWLAKNIQYFGAGTRLSVL.

The chain joins TRBV20-1 to TRBJ1-2; D remains unclear. The CDR3 consists of 12 residues. The V end was cut by 2 bases, the J end by 7 bases, with 11 bases between. Per the germline V gene, CDR1 is DFQATT and CDR2 is SNEGSKA (reference sequence). The CDR3 loop reads CSARTVPAGYTF. The CDR3 DNA reads as TGCAGTGCTAGAACTGTGCCTGCTGGCTACACCTTC.

V and J are TRBV7-3 and TRBJ2-7; the match to TRBD1 covers 9 bases. CDR1 is SGHTA and CDR2 is FQGTGA in the germline V gene. The V gene end was trimmed by 1 base and the J gene end by 6 bases; junction bases not matched to a gene: 4. The length of the CDR3 is 14 residues. The CDR3 DNA sequence: TGTGCCAGCAGCTTAAATTCACAGGGGGCCGAGCAGTACTTC. It translates to CASSLNSQGAEQYF. The variable domain in full, completed from reference TRBV7-3 and TRBJ2-7, reads GAGVSQTPSNKVTEKGKYVELRCDPISGHTALYWYRQSLGQGPEFLIYFQGTGAADDSGLPNDRFFAVRPEGSVSTLKIQRTERGDSAVYLCASSLNSQGAEQYFGPGTRLTVT.

There are many counts of this clone. This rearrangement joins TRBV28 to TRBJ2-5, with D hard to call. V was shortened by 2 bases and J by 2 bases, with 12 bases between the two germline ends. Germline V gene lookup returns CDR1 MDHEN and CDR2 SYDVKM. CDR3 length: 15 amino acids. This chain's CDR3 is CASSLASWQQETQYF. CDR3 nucleotides: TGTGCCAGCAGTTTAGCTTCGTGGCAGCAAGAGACCCAGTACTTC.

The chain carries TRBV4-1 and TRBJ2-7; D ambiguous. The germline V gene has CDR1 MGHRA and CDR2 YSYEKL. Trimming pared 4 bases from V and 0 bases from J, leaving 7 bases between. This CDR3 contains 13 residues. CDR3 sequence: CASSLTFSYEQYF. In nucleotides, the CDR3 is TGCGCCAGCAGCCTTACCTTCTCCTACGAGCAGTACTTC.

This clone has just a few counts. The chain recombines TRBV27 with TRBJ1-5; 9 bases line up with TRBD1. Germline V gives CDR1 MNHEY, CDR2 SMNVEV (reference sequence). After removal of 7 bases from V and 4 bases from J, the junction contained 8 bases not matched to a gene. The CDR3 has 15 residues. The CDR3 region has the DNA TGTGCCAGCAAAGTAGGGACAGGGTCAAATCAGCCCCAGCATTTT. It codes for CASKVGTGSNQPQHF.

The chain has TRBV15 and TRBJ1-2; D is ambiguous. The CDR3 has 14 amino acids. Germline values: CDR1 LNHNV, CDR2 YYDKDF (reference sequence). V lost 0 bases and J 4 bases, leaving 9 bases between the germline ends. The CDR3 region is CATSREGSPYGYTF. CDR3 nucleotides: TGTGCCACCAGCAGAGAGGGCAGTCCCTATGGCTACACCTTC.

This clone has ten or more counts. The chain carries TRBV28 and TRBJ1-1; D might be TRBD1 (6 bases). V shed 3 bases and J shed 5 bases, with 19 bases lying between them. CDR3 length equals 16 residues. The V gene's germline CDR1 is MDHEN and CDR2 SYDVKM. CDR3 sequence (DNA): TGTGCCAGCAGTTTTGGGGTAGGGGGGGGAGGGACTGAAGCTTTCTTT. Protein product: CASSFGVGGGGTEAFF.

This clone showed up just a few times. The chain combines TRBV19 with TRBJ2-7; TRBD1 matches 7 bases. Germline-derived CDR1 and CDR2 are LNHDA and SQIVND (reference sequence). This CDR3 is 13 amino acids long. With 5 bases clipped from V and 3 bases from J, the junction kept 4 bases outside the gene matches. CDR3 residues: CASSPGTVYEQYF. CDR3 sequence (DNA): TGTGCCAGTAGTCCAGGGACAGTCTACGAGCAGTACTTC.

The V call is TRBV10-3, the J call TRBJ1-2; D gene unclear. The CDR3 spans 15 residues. The germline V gene has CDR1 ENHRY and CDR2 SYGVKD. V lost 6 bases and J 2 bases, leaving 16 bases between the germline ends. CDR3 nucleotide sequence: TGTGCCATCAGCCCGACAACCAATATCAACTATGGCTACACCTTC. As protein: CAISPTTNINYGYTF.

This clone occurred many times. The chain couples TRBV11-2 to TRBJ2-2, with no clear D. This CDR3 is built from 14 residues. Germline V lookup: CDR1 SGHAT, CDR2 FQNNGV. Trimming removed 6 bases from V and 1 base from J, with 9 bases in between. CDR3 amino acids: CASRPRVNTGELFF. The CDR3 DNA is TGTGCCAGCAGACCCAGAGTGAACACCGGGGAGCTGTTTTTT.

The chain links TRBV20-1 to TRBJ2-2, with D perhaps matching TRBD1 or TRBD2 (5 bases each). The germline gives CDR1 DFQATT, CDR2 SNEGSKA (reference sequence). The CDR3 has 14 amino acids. Between the trimmed V and J ends, which lost 5 bases and 3 bases, there was a span of 13 bases. Written as DNA, the CDR3 is TGCAGTGCTCCGGGACCCCTAGACACCGGGGAGCTGTTTTTT. Encoded protein: CSAPGPLDTGELFF.

In its sample, this clone was seen many times. J is TRBJ2-1 and V is TRBV5-1, with 9 bases aligning to TRBD1. Germline assignment: CDR1 SGHRS and CDR2 YFSETQ. The CDR3 runs to 16 residues. V lost 2 bases and J lost 8; bases outside the gene matches: 11. CDR3 loop: CASSLTGGTAVDEQFF. In DNA form, the CDR3 reads TGCGCCAGCAGCTTAACAGGGGGCACCGCAGTCGATGAGCAGTTCTTC. The whole variable domain, remainder taken from reference TRBV5-1 and TRBJ2-1, is KAGVTQTPRYLIKTRGQQVTLSCSPISGHRSVSWYQQTPGQGLQFLFEYFSETQRNKGNFPGRFSGRQFSNSRSEMNVSTLELGDSALYLCASSLTGGTAVDEQFFGPGTRLTVL.

The chain is built from TRBV19 and TRBJ2-7; D unresolved. The CDR3 runs 14 residues. Germline assignment: CDR1 LNHDA and CDR2 SQIVND (reference sequence). Trimming took off 8 bases at V and 3 bases at J, with 17 bases between the two ends. Here the CDR3 reads CASGLKGSIYEQYF. The CDR3 DNA follows: TGTGCCAGTGGTCTAAAGGGAAGTATCTACGAGCAGTACTTC.

The rearrangement uses TRBV18 and TRBJ1-1; perhaps TRBD1 as D (5 bases). This CDR3 is built from 16 residues. The germline V and J ends were trimmed by 3 bases and 3 bases, with 17 bases remaining between them. Germline CDR1 reads KGHSH; CDR2 reads LQKENI. The CDR3: CASSPGPTPADTEAFF. The CDR3 region has the DNA TGTGCCAGCTCACCGGGACCGACCCCTGCGGACACTGAAGCTTTCTTT.

V and J are TRBV20-1 and TRBJ2-1; D may be TRBD2 (6 bases). This CDR3 has 17 residues. The germline V gene has CDR1 DFQATT and CDR2 SNEGSKA (reference sequence). V shed 6 bases and J shed 4 bases, with 25 bases lying between them. The CDR3 loop reads CSAHITVSGVNYNEQFF. DNA of the CDR3: TGCAGTGCCCACATCACGGTATCGGGAGTGAATTACAATGAGCAGTTCTTC.

Only a few counts were recorded for this clone. A much larger clone sits a single nucleotide away, making a read error possible. J is TRBJ2-3 and V is TRBV28; D gene uncertain. There are 16 residues in the CDR3. In germline, CDR1 is MDHEN, CDR2 SYDVKM. Trimming removed 6 bases from V and 6 bases from J, with 22 bases in between. CDR3 protein: CASSPLRWGGVDTQYF. In DNA form, the CDR3 reads TGTGCCAGCAGCCCACTAAGGTGGGGTGGTGTGGATACGCAGTATTTT.

A few counts support this clone. CDR3 protein: CASSLAGTPSYEQYF. CDR3 DNA sequence: TGTGCCAGCAGCTTAGCGGGTACTCCCTCCTACGAGCAGTACTTC. V gene TRBV7-9 combines with J gene TRBJ2-7, with D uncertain. The ends were cut back, 0 bases at V and 0 bases at J, with 9 bases in the middle. Germline V gene sequence: CDR1 SEHNR, CDR2 FQNEAQ (reference sequence). The CDR3 runs to 15 residues.

This clone was observed many times. This chain links TRBV19 with TRBJ2-2, with 11 bases matching TRBD2. Unmatched junction bases numbered 7, after V lost 5 bases and J lost 5 bases. The CDR3 has 16 amino acids. Germline assignment: CDR1 LNHDA and CDR2 SQIVND (reference sequence). In DNA, the CDR3 is TGTGCCAGTAGTTCCCCTCTAGCGGGAGGAACCGGGGAGCTGTTTTTT. It codes for CASSSPLAGGTGELFF.

This clone was found many times. An end of the junction differs from the germline gene, which may be a read error. This specimen includes other DNA sequences encoding the same CDR3. The V gene is TRBV6-5, the J gene TRBJ1-3, with D uncertain. CDR3 length equals 16 residues. The germline V gene encodes CDR1 MNHEY and CDR2 SVGAGI. This chain's CDR3 is CASSYSSPHSGNTIYF. The CDR3 region has the DNA TGTGCCAGCAGCTACTCCTCCCCGCACTCTGGAAACACCATATATTTT.